Listed below are T cell receptor beta chains from one sample, sequenced in a study of cytomegalovirus exposure and HLA in healthy donors. Produced via immunoSEQ multiplex PCR; TCRdb's table is partial and in-frame only. The table includes roughly 100,000 clones, under 85% detected once. The sample was PBMCs. These receptors were obtained from a man aged 18-30 years in good health and CMV-seropositive. The CDR3 runs from the conserved cysteine through the conserved F or W. The D gene is left open where the match is weak. Some rows mark clone size as missing; the rest say once, few, many or name a class of expanded clone.

j_call | clone_size | v_call | d_call | cdr3_nt | cdr3_aa
TRBJ1-1 | once | TRBV14 | TRBD1 | TGTGCCAGCAGCCAAAAGGGGGCGAGGCTCTCTGAAGCTTTCTTT | CASSQKGARLSEAFF
TRBJ2-7 | NA | TRBV28 | NA | TGTGCCAGCAGTTTACGAGTCTGGGCTTCCGAGCAGTACTTC | CASSLRVWASEQYF
TRBJ2-7 | once | TRBV9 | NA | TGTGCCAGCAGCCTAAGTTCTGGGACTCCCCCCTACGAGCAGTACTTC | CASSLSSGTPPYEQYF
TRBJ2-7 | NA | TRBV9 | NA | TGTGCCAGCAGCGTAGGCGACAGGAACTACGAGCAGTACTTC | CASSVGDRNYEQYF
TRBJ1-1 | NA | TRBV30 | NA | TGTGCCTGGACCTTAGTGAACACTGAAGCTTTCTTT | CAWTLVNTEAFF
TRBJ2-7 | NA | TRBV7-6 | TRBD1 | TGTGCCAGCAGCTCTAGAACAGGGGCTACCTACGAGCAGTACTTC | CASSSRTGATYEQYF
TRBJ2-1 | once | TRBV6-4 | TRBD2 | TGTGCCAGCAGTCCCTCGGGGGGGGCCCACAATGAGCAGTTCTTC | CASSPSGGAHNEQFF
TRBJ2-1 | few | TRBV28 | NA | TGTGCCAGCAATCGTGGGGGCGGGGGATGGGATGAGCAGTTCTTC | CASNRGGGGWDEQFF
TRBJ2-2 | NA | TRBV14 | NA | TGTGCCAGCAGCCCCCCCTTGGGGCAGGTTGGATGGACCGGGGAGCTGTTTTTT | CASSPPLGQVGWTGELFF
TRBJ1-6 | once | TRBV30 | NA | TGTGCCAGCGACAGGCTGAATTCACCCCTCCACTTT | CASDRLNSPLHF
TRBJ2-5 | NA | TRBV7-2 | TRBD2 | TGTGCCAGCAGCTTAGGTGCACTAGCGGGGGTCCAAGAGACCCAGTACTTC | CASSLGALAGVQETQYF
TRBJ1-2 | once | TRBV15 | NA | TGTGCCACCCGGGGATATAGTAACTATGGCTACACCTTC | CATRGYSNYGYTF
TRBJ1-5 | NA | TRBV6-1 | NA | TGTGCCAGCAGTGGACTCTCGGGGTTGGGATCCCCCCAGCATTTT | CASSGLSGLGSPQHF
TRBJ2-5 | NA | TRBV28 | TRBD2 | TGTGCCAGCAGTTTTTTTCAGCGGGGGGACCAAGAGACCCAGTACTTC | CASSFFQRGDQETQYF
TRBJ1-2 | NA | TRBV7-9 | TRBD1 | TGTGCTGGTAAAACAGGGGCTAACTATGGCTACACCTTC | CAGKTGANYGYTF
TRBJ2-1 | NA | TRBV4-2 | NA | TGTGCCAGCAGCCAAGAAGATCGAGCGGCTCTTTACAATGAGCAGTTCTTC | CASSQEDRAALYNEQFF
TRBJ2-5 | NA | TRBV5-6 | NA | TGTGCCAGCAGCTTGTGGCAGGGAGAGACCCAGTACTTC | CASSLWQGETQYF
TRBJ1-2 | NA | TRBV29-1 | NA | TGCAGCGTTGAAGCGACAGCCTATGGCTACACCTTC | CSVEATAYGYTF
TRBJ1-5 | NA | TRBV11-2 | NA | TGTGCCAGCAGCTCCTTCCCACAGGAAAGCAATCAGCCCCAGCATTTT | CASSSFPQESNQPQHF
TRBJ2-7 | NA | TRBV15 | NA | TGTGCCACCAGCAGACCGCTCGGCCGCGGGTTCTCCGAGCAGTACTTC | CATSRPLGRGFSEQYF
TRBJ2-7 | NA | TRBV6-5 | NA | TGTGCCAGCAGTAACTCAGGGGGGGCCGCCTACGAGCAGTACTTC | CASSNSGGAAYEQYF
TRBJ1-6 | NA | TRBV4-2 | NA | TGTGCCAGCAGCCAAGCGCGGGATTCCTATAATTCACCCCTCCACTTT | CASSQARDSYNSPLHF
TRBJ1-1 | few | TRBV5-4 | TRBD1 | TGTGCCAGCAGCTTTGAACGGACAGGGAGCACTGAAGCTTTCTTT | CASSFERTGSTEAFF
TRBJ1-5 | NA | TRBV29-1 | TRBD1 | TGCAGCGTGGGGACAGACTATAGCAATCAGCCCCAGCATTTT | CSVGTDYSNQPQHF
TRBJ1-1 | NA | TRBV28 | TRBD1 | TGTGCCAGCGCTAAAACCGGGACAGGGGACCTTGTTTTTTCTGAAGCTTTCTTT | CASAKTGTGDLVFSEAFF
TRBJ2-1 | NA | TRBV16 | NA | TGTGCCAGCAGCCAATCTAGGGGGTATGAGCAGTTCTTC | CASSQSRGYEQFF
TRBJ1-5 | NA | TRBV5-6 | TRBD1 | TGTGCCAGCAGCTTGTCGGGCAGGGGGCCTGGCAATCAGCCCCAGCATTTT | CASSLSGRGPGNQPQHF
TRBJ2-7 | few | TRBV11-2 | TRBD1 | TGTGCCAGCAGCTCCATTAGGGACAGGGATTTGTACGAGCAGTACTTC | CASSSIRDRDLYEQYF
TRBJ2-2 | NA | TRBV19 | TRBD1 | TGTGCCAGTAGTAACAGGGGGCGCGGTTCCGGGGAGCTGTTTTTT | CASSNRGRGSGELFF
TRBJ2-2 | NA | TRBV6-4 | TRBD2 | TGTGCCAGCAGTGAGTCTAGCGGGGTTAACACCGGGGAGCTGTTTTTT | CASSESSGVNTGELFF
TRBJ2-2 | NA | TRBV7-2 | TRBD2 | TGTGCCAGCAGCCTTAGCGGGGGAAACACCGGGGAGCTGTTTTTT | CASSLSGGNTGELFF
TRBJ1-1 | once | TRBV13 | NA | TGTGCCAGCAGCTTGGAGGGGCAGGGAGCTTTCTTT | CASSLEGQGAFF
TRBJ1-5 | NA | TRBV12-1 | NA | TGTGCCAGCAGCCTGCGGACAGCCCCAGGGCCCCAGCATTTT | CASSLRTAPGPQHF
TRBJ1-2 | few | TRBV28 | TRBD1 | TGTGCCAGCAGTTCTGGGACAGGGGCATTGACTAACTATGGCTACACCTTC | CASSSGTGALTNYGYTF
TRBJ1-2 | NA | TRBV19 | NA | TGTGCCAGTGGTCAGGGCAGAGGTGATGATGGCTACACCTTC | CASGQGRGDDGYTF
TRBJ2-7 | NA | TRBV6-5 | TRBD1 | TGTGCCAGCAGTTACATTCAGGGGGCCTACGAGCAGTACTTC | CASSYIQGAYEQYF
TRBJ2-1 | once | TRBV29-1 | TRBD1 | TGCAGCGTTGGTGGGACAGTCTCCTACAATGAGCAGTTCTTC | CSVGGTVSYNEQFF
TRBJ1-1 | NA | TRBV30 | NA | TGTGCCTGGAGTGACTCCATCGGGATGAACACTGAAGCTTTCTTT | CAWSDSIGMNTEAFF
TRBJ2-6 | few | TRBV14 | NA | TGTGCCAGCAGCCAAGCCGGGTACGGGGCCAACGTCCTGACTTTC | CASSQAGYGANVLTF
TRBJ2-5 | NA | TRBV5-1 | TRBD1 | TGCGCCGGCAGCTTGGTGGGGACAGGGGTCCAAGAGACCCAGTACTTC | CAGSLVGTGVQETQYF
TRBJ1-1 | NA | TRBV7-9 | TRBD1 | TGTGCCAGCAGCCGACCGGGGACAGGAAACACTGAAGCTTTCTTT | CASSRPGTGNTEAFF
TRBJ2-3 | NA | TRBV30 | TRBD2 | TGTGCCTGGAGCCTCCTCGTAGCGGGGGGCCTGCACACAGATACGCAGTATTTT | CAWSLLVAGGLHTDTQYF
TRBJ2-7 | NA | TRBV5-4 | TRBD2 | TGTGCCAGCAGCTCACGTGCGGGACTAGAGACCTACGAGCAGTACTTC | CASSSRAGLETYEQYF
TRBJ1-5 | NA | TRBV7-8 | TRBD1 | TGTGCCAGCAGCGTCAGACAGGGGGCCAGAGGGCCCCAGCATTTT | CASSVRQGARGPQHF
TRBJ2-7 | NA | TRBV5-1 | TRBD2 | TGCGCCAGCAGCTCGAGCGGGGGGGGCTACGAGCAGTACTTC | CASSSSGGGYEQYF